Below, 31 T cell receptor beta chains from the same sample are listed, as sequenced in a study of cytomegalovirus exposure and HLA in healthy donors. PCR primers comprised 60 Vbeta and 13 Jbeta primers. Sequenced by immunoSEQ multiplex PCR; TCRdb stores in-frame clones only, minus some. This table has roughly 150,000 clones, about 81% appearing once. The sequenced sample was PBMCs. These receptors were collected from a woman aged 18-29 years in good health and CMV-seronegative.

This clone came up a few times. The V and J genes are TRBV4-2 and TRBJ2-7, with a tentative D call TRBD1 (6 bases). This CDR3 contains 15 residues. The germline CDR1 and CDR2 sequences are LGHNA and YNFKEQ. V was clipped by 1 base and J by 7 bases, with 17 bases between them. CDR3 region: CASSQVDTGLGEQYF. CDR3 nucleotide sequence: TGTGCCAGCAGCCAAGTAGATACAGGGTTGGGGGAGCAGTACTTC.

The V gene is TRBV2, the J gene TRBJ2-1, with D unresolved. Trimming removed 7 bases from V and 6 bases from J, with 10 bases in between. CDR1 and CDR2 from the germline V gene are SNHLY and FYNNEI. The CDR3 has 12 residues. The CDR3 nucleotides read TGTGCCAGCATGATAGGCGGCAATGAGCAGTTCTTC. Its translation: CASMIGGNEQFF. The full variable domain, completed using reference TRBV2 and TRBJ2-1, is EPEVTQTPSHQVTQMGQEVILRCVPISNHLYFYWYRQILGQKVEFLVSFYNNEISEKSEIFDDQFSVERPDGSNFTLKIRSTKLEDSAMYFCASMIGGNEQFFGPGTRLTVL.

Remarks on this clone: This sample includes further DNA sequences coding for the same CDR3. This chain joins TRBV7-6 and TRBJ2-2, with a weak D call TRBD1 (5 bases). The CDR3 length is 15 residues. From germline, CDR1 is SGHVS and CDR2 FNYEAQ. Trimming stripped 1 base from V and 5 bases from J, with 11 bases between. This CDR3 reads CASSLVWGGTGELFF. CDR3 nucleotides: TGTGCCAGCAGCTTAGTGTGGGGCGGAACCGGGGAGCTGTTTTTT. The full variable domain, completed using reference TRBV7-6 and TRBJ2-2, is GAGVSQSPRYKVTKRGQDVALRCDPISGHVSLYWYRQALGQGPEFLTYFNYEAQQDKSGLPNDRFSAERPEGSISTLTIQRTEQRDSAMYRCASSLVWGGTGELFFGEGSRLTVL.

This clone was recorded once. This chain connects TRBV5-5 to TRBJ1-2; 10 bases are a match to TRBD1. After removal of 5 bases from V and 2 bases from J, the junction contained 9 bases not matched to a gene. Germline V gene data show CDR1 as SGHKS and CDR2 as YYEKEE (reference sequence). This CDR3 comprises 16 residues. The CDR3 reads CASSRQLDRGNYGYTF. The CDR3 nucleotides read TGTGCCAGCAGTCGCCAATTGGACAGGGGGAACTATGGCTACACCTTC. Full variable domain (remainder filled in from reference TRBV5-5 and TRBJ1-2): DAGVTQSPTHLIKTRGQQVTLRCSPISGHKSVSWYQQVLGQGPQFIFQYYEKEERGRGNFPDRFSARQFPNYSSELNVNALLLGDSALYLCASSRQLDRGNYGYTFGSGTRLTVV.

This clone has only a few counts. The J gene is TRBJ1-5, the V gene TRBV19; unclear D gene. Deletions cut 7 bases from V and 1 base from J, with 14 bases between. The CDR3 contains 15 residues. Germline assignment: CDR1 LNHDA and CDR2 SQIVND (reference sequence). CDR3 DNA: TGTGCCAGTACCGCCGGGATAATAAGCAATCAGCCCCAGCATTTT. This translates into CASTAGIISNQPQHF.

The CDR3: CASSIGTGGYQPQHF. Here the CDR3 DNA reads TGTGCCAGTAGTATAGGGACAGGGGGATATCAGCCCCAGCATTTT. This chain joins TRBV19 and TRBJ1-5; 10 bases are a match to TRBD1. CDR3 length: 15 residues. After removal of 1 base from V and 5 bases from J, the junction contained 2 bases not matched to a gene. The germline V gene has CDR1 LNHDA and CDR2 SQIVND (reference sequence). Full variable domain (rest looked up from reference TRBV19 and TRBJ1-5): DGGITQSPKYLFRKEGQNVTLSCEQNLNHDAMYWYRQDPGQGLRLIYYSQIVNDFQKGDIAEGYSVSREKKESFPLTVTSAQKNPTAFYLCASSIGTGGYQPQHFGDGTRLSIL.

The gene calls are TRBV6-5 and TRBJ2-5; D is perhaps TRBD2 (7 bases). The CDR3 contains 14 residues. The germline V gene has CDR1 MNHEY and CDR2 SVGAGI. V shed 6 bases and J shed 5 bases, with 16 bases lying between them. DNA for the CDR3: TGTGCCAGCAGCCCCGGGGGGCCTAGCGAGACCCAGTACTTC. Translating gives CASSPGGPSETQYF.

This chain links TRBV6-5 with TRBJ1-2; TRBD1 might be the D (5 bases). There are 12 residues in the CDR3. Trimming took off 6 bases at V and 5 bases at J, with 10 bases between the two ends. Germline V lookup: CDR1 MNHEY, CDR2 SVGAGI. The CDR3 DNA is TGTGCCAGCAGGGTTGGGGCGTATGGCTACACCTTC. Translated: CASRVGAYGYTF.

The gene calls are TRBV28 and TRBJ2-7, with TRBD1 identical over 9 bases. The J segment lost 2 bases and the V segment lost 6 bases, leaving 5 bases of the junction unmatched. The germline V gene encodes CDR1 MDHEN and CDR2 SYDVKM. The CDR3 is 14 amino acids. CDR3 nucleotides: TGTGCCAGCAGGGGACAGGGCGGAACCTACGAGCAGTACTTC. The encoded protein is CASRGQGGTYEQYF.

The rearrangement links TRBV4-1 to TRBJ1-3; tentatively, D is TRBD1 (5 bases). The CDR3 has 16 amino acids. Germline values: CDR1 MGHRA, CDR2 YSYEKL. Trimming left V 0 bases short and J 4 bases short, with 13 bases between. DNA for the CDR3: TGCGCCAGCAGCCAAGATTTCGGGGGAGCAGGAAACACCATATATTTT. It is translated as CASSQDFGGAGNTIYF.

The chain uses TRBV9 and TRBJ2-2; perhaps TRBD1 as D (5 bases). Trimming took off 4 bases at V and 3 bases at J, with 10 bases between the two ends. Germline V CDR1 and CDR2: SGDLS, YYNGEE. This CDR3 is built from 14 residues. The chain's CDR3 is CASSSGFDTGELFF. As DNA, the CDR3 is TGTGCCAGCAGCTCAGGGTTCGACACCGGGGAGCTGTTTTTT.

The V and J genes are TRBV2 and TRBJ2-7, with 10 bases matching TRBD2. Trimming removed 5 bases from V and 3 bases from J; junction bases left unmatched: 10. The germline CDR1 and CDR2 sequences are SNHLY and FYNNEI. This CDR3 spans 16 amino acids. The CDR3 bases are TGTGCCAGCAGTTCCGTCCTAGCGGGAGAATTCTACGAGCAGTACTTC. It codes for CASSSVLAGEFYEQYF.

Comment on this clone: The same CDR3 also results from other DNA sequences found in this sample. Written as DNA, the CDR3 is TGTGCCAGTAGCCGACTGGAACAGCCCCAGCATTTT. This codes for CASSRLEQPQHF. V is TRBV7-9 and J is TRBJ1-5; D is unresolved. The germline CDR1 and CDR2 sequences are SEHNR and FQNEAQ (reference sequence). The V end lost 9 bases, the J end lost 7 bases, and 13 bases lay between the germline ends. The CDR3 consists of 12 residues. Complete variable domain (other parts from reference TRBV7-9 and TRBJ1-5): DTGVSQNPRHKITKRGQNVTFRCDPISEHNRLYWYRQTLGQGPEFLTYFQNEAQLEKSRLLSDRFSAERPKGSFSTLEIQRTEQGDSAMYLCASSRLEQPQHFGDGTRLSIL.

This clone appeared once. At one boundary the junction diverges from the germline segment, which might be a read error. This chain connects TRBV6-1 to TRBJ2-5, with 10 bases identical to TRBD1. The V gene's germline CDR1 is MNHNS and CDR2 SASEGT. The CDR3 covers 13 residues. CDR3 sequence reads: CASRDRGQEAQYF. In DNA, the CDR3 is TGTGCCAGCAGAGACAGGGGGCAAGAGGCCCAGTACTTC.

In the case of this clone: The sample holds other DNA sequences that translate to the same CDR3. The chain is built from TRBV18 and TRBJ2-5; D possibly corresponds to TRBD1 (6 bases). Trimming took off 6 bases at V and 2 bases at J, with 10 bases between the two ends. Germline V gene data show CDR1 as KGHSH and CDR2 as LQKENI. This CDR3 has 13 residues. CDR3: CASSRGQQETQYF. For the CDR3, the DNA is TGTGCCAGCTCCCGCGGACAGCAAGAGACCCAGTACTTC.

The V and J genes are TRBV19 and TRBJ2-6, with D tentatively TRBD1 (6 bases). The CDR3 consists of 17 residues. Trimming removed 2 bases from V and 2 bases from J, with 13 bases in between. Germline assignment: CDR1 LNHDA and CDR2 SQIVND (reference sequence). In nucleotides, the CDR3 is TGTGCCAGTAGTATAATACAGGGATCGGCTGGGGCCAACGTCCTGACTTTC. Amino acid sequence: CASSIIQGSAGANVLTF.

The V call is TRBV25-1, the J call TRBJ2-5; D possibly corresponds to TRBD2 (5 bases). Matching the DNA end better, TRBJ2-7 makes the J call doubtful. The CDR3 loop spans 15 amino acids. CDR1 and CDR2 (germline): MGHDK, SYGVNS. CDR3 DNA: TGTGCCAGCAGTGATAAGTCGGGATGGGTGAACGAGCAGTACTTC. Amino acids: CASSDKSGWVNEQYF.

This clone was counted only a few times. This rearrangement joins TRBV4-1 to TRBJ2-3, with 13 bases fitting TRBD2. Germline assignment: CDR1 MGHRA and CDR2 YSYEKL. The CDR3 has 17 residues. V was clipped by 4 bases and J by 6 bases; unmatched bases: 10. CDR3: CASSPLTSGRSKDTQYF. DNA of the CDR3: TGCGCCAGCAGCCCGTTGACTAGCGGGAGGAGTAAGGATACGCAGTATTTT.

The chain employs TRBV6-5 and TRBJ2-1, with a tentative D call TRBD2 (6 bases). In germline, CDR1 is MNHEY, CDR2 SVGAGI. The germline V and J ends were trimmed by 7 bases and 2 bases, with 15 bases remaining between them. The CDR3 length is 15 residues. The CDR3 nucleotides read TGTGCCAGCACTCCTCTAGCGATACCCTACAATGAGCAGTTCTTC. Protein sequence: CASTPLAIPYNEQFF.

This clone was counted at least ten times. The chain couples TRBV2 to TRBJ1-1; D remains ambiguous. The CDR3 runs to 11 residues. Trimming left V 4 bases short and J 10 bases short, with 10 bases between. CDR1 and CDR2 (germline): SNHLY, FYNNEI. The chain's CDR3 is CASSAGGGAFF. In DNA form, the CDR3 reads TGTGCCAGCAGTGCGGGAGGAGGAGCTTTCTTT.

V is TRBV6-1 and J is TRBJ2-7; 7 bases fit TRBD1. This CDR3 is 15 amino acids long. J lost 3 bases, V lost 8 bases, and 13 bases had no gene match. Germline V CDR1 and CDR2: MNHNS, SASEGT. CDR3: CASRRKSQGDYEQYF. The CDR3 nucleotides read TGTGCCAGCCGAAGGAAGTCGCAGGGGGACTACGAGCAGTACTTC.

The V call is TRBV6-4, the J call TRBJ2-7; D may be TRBD1 (5 bases). The germline V gene encodes CDR1 MRHNA and CDR2 SNTAGT. The CDR3 is made up of 17 amino acids. Trimming removed 1 base from V and 2 bases from J, with 18 bases in between. The CDR3 is CASSDCRPGRAAYEQYF. The CDR3, as DNA: TGTGCCAGCAGTGACTGCCGACCGGGCAGGGCCGCCTACGAGCAGTACTTC.

This clone occurred a few times. The DNA for the CDR3 is TGTGCCAGCAGCTTCGTTGGGGGGGAGACCCAGTACTTC. It translates to CASSFVGGETQYF. This chain connects TRBV7-9 to TRBJ2-5; possibly TRBD2 for D (6 bases). There are 13 residues in the CDR3. Trimming took 3 bases from V and 5 from J, leaving 10 bases between them. Germline lookup yields CDR1 SEHNR and CDR2 FQNEAQ (reference sequence).

The rearrangement joins TRBV5-6 to TRBJ1-2, with 10 bases fitting TRBD1. The CDR3 is made up of 12 amino acids. Germline CDR1 reads SGHDT; CDR2 reads YYEEEE. Trimming cost V 6 bases and J 11 bases; bases outside gene matches: 7. The CDR3 nucleotides are TGTGCCAGCACCCTGGGACAGGGGAGGTACACCTTC. Translating it yields CASTLGQGRYTF.

This rearrangement joins TRBV9 to TRBJ2-1; D unclear. Germline V gene data show CDR1 as SGDLS and CDR2 as YYNGEE. This CDR3 is 13 amino acids long. Trimming removed 4 bases at V and 0 bases at J, with 5 bases between. DNA for the CDR3: TGTGCCAGCAGCCCATCCTCCTACAATGAGCAGTTCTTC. Translated, it gives CASSPSSYNEQFF.

The rearrangement uses TRBV6-1 and TRBJ2-7; 8 positions agree with TRBD1. The CDR3 has 14 residues. Trimming at V came to 2 bases and at J to 3 bases, leaving 3 bases not matched to a gene. CDR1 MNHNS and CDR2 SASEGT come from the germline V gene. Here the CDR3 reads CASSERTGFYEQYF. As DNA, the CDR3 is TGTGCCAGCAGTGAAAGGACAGGGTTCTACGAGCAGTACTTC.

The V gene is TRBV19, the J gene TRBJ1-4; a possible D gene is TRBD1 (5 bases). The CDR3 spans 13 residues. Germline loops: CDR1 LNHDA, CDR2 SQIVND (reference sequence). Trimming pared 4 bases from V and 8 bases from J, leaving 11 bases between. The chain's CDR3 is CASSTDRGEKLFF. In DNA, the CDR3 is TGTGCCAGTAGTACGGACCGGGGGGAAAAACTGTTTTTT.

This chain connects TRBV5-1 to TRBJ1-2; maybe TRBD1 (6 bases). The V end was cut by 6 bases, the J end by 4 bases, with 16 bases between. The CDR3 has 14 residues. Germline CDR1 is SGHRS and CDR2 is YFSETQ. The CDR3 nucleotides read TGCGCCAGCACCCCGACAGGACTCCTCTATGGCTACACCTTC. Translation: CASTPTGLLYGYTF. Filled out from reference TRBV5-1 and TRBJ1-2, the complete variable domain reads KAGVTQTPRYLIKTRGQQVTLSCSPISGHRSVSWYQQTPGQGLQFLFEYFSETQRNKGNFPGRFSGRQFSNSRSEMNVSTLELGDSALYLCASTPTGLLYGYTFGSGTRLTVV.

This rearrangement joins TRBV5-4 to TRBJ2-1; 15 bases align to TRBD2. Germline V gene data show CDR1 as SGHNT and CDR2 as YYREEE (reference sequence). There are 15 residues in the CDR3. The V segment lost 4 bases and the J segment 10 bases; nucleotides outside the gene matches: 6. CDR3 coding DNA: TGTGCCAGCAGCCTCCCGGGACTAGCGGGAGGAGAGCAGTTCTTC. It is translated as CASSLPGLAGGEQFF.

With regard to this clone: The sample has other DNA sequences that encode this CDR3 too. This chain connects TRBV6-6 to TRBJ1-1, with no clear D. This CDR3 has 12 amino acids. Germline assignment: CDR1 MNHNY and CDR2 SVGAGI (reference sequence). With 0 bases removed from V and 5 bases from J, the gap between germline ends came to 4 bases. The CDR3 DNA follows: TGTGCCAGCAGTTACTCGAGTACTGAAGCTTTCTTT. This translates into CASSYSSTEAFF.

The chain uses TRBV11-2 and TRBJ2-1; TRBD1 is a possible D gene (6 bases). V lost 0 bases and J 9 bases, leaving 12 bases between the germline ends. The germline V gene encodes CDR1 SGHAT and CDR2 FQNNGV. There are 14 residues in the CDR3. For the CDR3, the DNA is TGTGCCAGCAGCTTAGACTACAGGGCCCCTGAGCAGTTCTTC. Encoded protein: CASSLDYRAPEQFF.